What follows is one T cell receptor beta chain and its context. Per the original data handling: Reference gene primer amplification gave estimated nucleated cell counts. Here immunoSEQ multiplex PCR was the method, and the copy in TCRdb shows in-frame clones only, minus some. V and J calls and clone size are those listed in that table; D and trimming were worked out from the DNA. The sample holds 250,000 to 300,000 clones, 75% to 90% seen once. This CDR3 region has 14 residues. Per germline, CDR1 SGHRS and CDR2 YFSETQ. J gave up 4 bases and V 4 bases, and 3 bases lay outside the gene matches. These data originate in a study of blood T cell repertoires in COVID-19. Background on the study: COVID-19 samples from acute and convalescent phases originated in the United States, Italy and Spain. Sample material is recorded as cDNA or gDNA derived from T cells, B-cell-depleted T cells, or PBMCs.

The sequenced sample was peripheral blood. The receptor comes from a woman between 45 and 60 years old who had recovered from COVID-19. This chain uses TRBV5-1 with TRBJ1-4; TRBD1 matches at 8 bases. The CDR3 sequence: CASSRTGLNEKLFF. The CDR3 region has the DNA TGCGCCAGCAGCCGGACAGGGCTTAATGAAAAACTGTTTTTT. The complete variable domain, with remaining parts taken from reference TRBV5-1 and TRBJ1-4, reads KAGVTQTPRYLIKTRGQQVTLSCSPISGHRSVSWYQQTPGQGLQFLFEYFSETQRNKGNFPGRFSGRQFSNSRSEMNVSTLELGDSALYLCASSRTGLNEKLFFGSGTQLSVL.